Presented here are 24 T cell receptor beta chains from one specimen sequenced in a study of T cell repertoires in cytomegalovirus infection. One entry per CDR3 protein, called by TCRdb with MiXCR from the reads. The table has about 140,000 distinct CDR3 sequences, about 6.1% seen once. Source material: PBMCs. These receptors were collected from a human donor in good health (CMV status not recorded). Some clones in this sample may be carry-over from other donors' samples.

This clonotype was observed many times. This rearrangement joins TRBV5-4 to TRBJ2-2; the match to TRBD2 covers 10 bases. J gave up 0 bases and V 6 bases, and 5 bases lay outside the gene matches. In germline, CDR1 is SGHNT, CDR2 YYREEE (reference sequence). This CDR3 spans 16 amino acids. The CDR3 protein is CASKERGGPNTGELFF. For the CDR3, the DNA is TGTGCCAGCAAGGAGCGGGGGGGCCCGAACACCGGGGAGCTGTTTTTT.

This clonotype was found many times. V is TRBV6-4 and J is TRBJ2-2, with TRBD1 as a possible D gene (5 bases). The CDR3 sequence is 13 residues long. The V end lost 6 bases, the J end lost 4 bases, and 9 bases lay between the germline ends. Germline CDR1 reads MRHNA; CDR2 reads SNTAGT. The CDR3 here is CASRQALTGELFF. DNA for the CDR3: TGTGCCAGCAGACAGGCTCTCACCGGGGAGCTGTTTTTT.

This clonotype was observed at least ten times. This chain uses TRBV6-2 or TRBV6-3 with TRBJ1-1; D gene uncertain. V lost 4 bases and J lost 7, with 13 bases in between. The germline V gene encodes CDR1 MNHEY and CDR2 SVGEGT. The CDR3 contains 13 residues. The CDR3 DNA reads TGTGCCAGCAGTTCGTTAAGAGGAAATGAAGCTTTCTTT. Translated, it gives CASSSLRGNEAFF.

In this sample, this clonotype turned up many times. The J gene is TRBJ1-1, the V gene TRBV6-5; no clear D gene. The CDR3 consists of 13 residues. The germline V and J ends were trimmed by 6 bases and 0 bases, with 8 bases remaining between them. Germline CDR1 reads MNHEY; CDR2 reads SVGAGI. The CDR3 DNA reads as TGTGCCAGCAGGGTCGATCTGAACACTGAAGCTTTCTTT. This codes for CASRVDLNTEAFF.

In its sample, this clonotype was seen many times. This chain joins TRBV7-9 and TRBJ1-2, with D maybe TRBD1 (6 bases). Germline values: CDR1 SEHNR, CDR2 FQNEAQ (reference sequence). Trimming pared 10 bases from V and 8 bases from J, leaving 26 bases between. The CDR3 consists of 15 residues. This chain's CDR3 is CATQTGTQPWEGYTF. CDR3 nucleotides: TGTGCCACCCAAACCGGGACACAACCCTGGGAAGGCTACACCTTC.

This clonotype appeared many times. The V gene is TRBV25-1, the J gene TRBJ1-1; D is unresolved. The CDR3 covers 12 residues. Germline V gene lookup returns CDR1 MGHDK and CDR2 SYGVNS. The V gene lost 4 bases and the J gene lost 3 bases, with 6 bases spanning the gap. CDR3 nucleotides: TGTGCCAGCAGTGCGGGGTACACTGAAGCTTTCTTT. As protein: CASSAGYTEAFF.

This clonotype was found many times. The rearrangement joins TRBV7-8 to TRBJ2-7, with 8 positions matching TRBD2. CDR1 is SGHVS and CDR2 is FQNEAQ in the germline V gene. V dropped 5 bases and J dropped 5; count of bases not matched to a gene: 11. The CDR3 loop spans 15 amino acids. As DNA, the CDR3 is TGTGCCAGCAGCCCGCGGATCCTCGGGGGGGACGAGCAGTACTTC. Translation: CASSPRILGGDEQYF.

CDR3 sequence (DNA): TGTGCCAGCAGCTTGGGACAGGGATCTAGCAATCAGCCCCAGCATTTT. It translates to CASSLGQGSSNQPQHF. The V call is TRBV7-9, the J call TRBJ1-5; TRBD1 aligns across 9 bases. Germline V gene data show CDR1 as SEHNR and CDR2 as FQNEAQ (reference sequence). This CDR3 region has 16 residues. V trimming: 3 bases; J trimming: 0 bases; junction bases outside the gene matches: 3. The whole variable domain, remainder taken from reference TRBV7-9 and TRBJ1-5, is DTGVSQNPRHKITKRGQNVTFRCDPISEHNRLYWYRQTLGQGPEFLTYFQNEAQLEKSRLLSDRFSAERPKGSFSTLEIQRTEQGDSAMYLCASSLGQGSSNQPQHFGDGTRLSIL.

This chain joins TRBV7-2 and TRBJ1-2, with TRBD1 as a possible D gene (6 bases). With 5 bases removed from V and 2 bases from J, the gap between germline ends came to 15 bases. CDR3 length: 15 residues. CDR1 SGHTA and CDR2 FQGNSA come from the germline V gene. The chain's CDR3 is CASSPHGGTNYGYTF. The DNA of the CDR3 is TGTGCCAGCAGCCCCCACGGGGGCACGAACTATGGCTACACCTTC.

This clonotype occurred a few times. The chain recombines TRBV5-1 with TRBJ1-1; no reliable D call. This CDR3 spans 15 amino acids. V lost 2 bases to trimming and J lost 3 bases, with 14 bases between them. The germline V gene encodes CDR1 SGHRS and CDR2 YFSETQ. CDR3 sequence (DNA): TGCGCCAGCAGCTTCCCGTCGGTTCCGGACACTGAAGCTTTCTTT. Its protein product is CASSFPSVPDTEAFF. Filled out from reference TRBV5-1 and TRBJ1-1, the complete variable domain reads KAGVTQTPRYLIKTRGQQVTLSCSPISGHRSVSWYQQTPGQGLQFLFEYFSETQRNKGNFPGRFSGRQFSNSRSEMNVSTLELGDSALYLCASSFPSVPDTEAFFGQGTRLTVV.

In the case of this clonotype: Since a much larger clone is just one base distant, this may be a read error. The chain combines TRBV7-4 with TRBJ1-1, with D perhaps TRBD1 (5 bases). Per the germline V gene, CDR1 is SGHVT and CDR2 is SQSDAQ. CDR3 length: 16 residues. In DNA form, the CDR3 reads TGTGTCAGCAGCCATTCGGGTTGGGGCGCTGACACTGAAGCTTTCTTT. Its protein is CVSSHSGWGADTEAFF.

In DNA, the CDR3 is TGTGCCAGCAGTGAAGTGGGACAGCTCAATTCACCCCTCCACTTT. Translating gives CASSEVGQLNSPLHF. This chain links TRBV2 with TRBJ1-6; 7 nucleotides agree with TRBD1. The CDR3 is 15 amino acids. Germline-derived CDR1 and CDR2 are SNHLY and FYNNEI. V was clipped by 1 base and J by 7 bases; unmatched bases: 4.

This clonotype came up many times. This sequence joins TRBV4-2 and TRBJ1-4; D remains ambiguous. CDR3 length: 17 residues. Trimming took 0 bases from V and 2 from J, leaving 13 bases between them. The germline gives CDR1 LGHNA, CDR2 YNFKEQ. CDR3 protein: CASSQDRLGWTNEKLFF. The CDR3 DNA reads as TGTGCCAGCAGCCAAGATCGTTTGGGGTGGACTAATGAAAAACTGTTTTTT.

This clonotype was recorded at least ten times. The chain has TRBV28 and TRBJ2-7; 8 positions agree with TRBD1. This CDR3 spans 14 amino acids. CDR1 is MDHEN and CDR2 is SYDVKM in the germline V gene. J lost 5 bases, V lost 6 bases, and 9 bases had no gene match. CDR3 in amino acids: CASSLDRVKHEQYF. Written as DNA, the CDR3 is TGTGCCAGCAGCTTGGACAGGGTAAAGCACGAGCAGTACTTC.

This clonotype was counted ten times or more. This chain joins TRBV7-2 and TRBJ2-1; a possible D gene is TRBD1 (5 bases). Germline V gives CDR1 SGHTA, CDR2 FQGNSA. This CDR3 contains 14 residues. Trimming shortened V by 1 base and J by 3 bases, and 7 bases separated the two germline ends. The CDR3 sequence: CASSLVQDYNEQFF. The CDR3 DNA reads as TGTGCCAGCAGCTTAGTACAGGACTACAATGAGCAGTTCTTC.

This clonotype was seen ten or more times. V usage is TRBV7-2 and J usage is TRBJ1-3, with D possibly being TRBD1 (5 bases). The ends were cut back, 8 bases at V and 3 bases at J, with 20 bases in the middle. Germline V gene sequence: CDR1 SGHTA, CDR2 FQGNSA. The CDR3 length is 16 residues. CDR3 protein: CASDLPLGENGNTIYF. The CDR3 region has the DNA TGTGCCAGCGATCTTCCCCTAGGGGAGAATGGAAACACCATATATTTT.

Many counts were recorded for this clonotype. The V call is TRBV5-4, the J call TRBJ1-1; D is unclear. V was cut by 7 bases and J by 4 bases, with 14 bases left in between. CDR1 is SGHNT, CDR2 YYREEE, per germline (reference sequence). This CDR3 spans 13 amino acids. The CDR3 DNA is TGTGCCAGCTTCCTTTGGGGAGCCACTGAAGCTTTCTTT. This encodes CASFLWGATEAFF.

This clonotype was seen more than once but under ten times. The CDR3 loop is CASSQGRGRRETQYF. As DNA, the CDR3 is TGTGCCAGCAGCCAAGGCCGGGGGAGGAGGGAGACCCAGTACTTC. The rearrangement links TRBV3-1 to TRBJ2-5; possibly TRBD2 for D (6 bases). Germline CDR1 reads LGHDT; CDR2 reads YNNKEL (reference sequence). This CDR3 spans 15 amino acids. Trimming took off 1 base at V and 5 bases at J, with 14 bases between the two ends.

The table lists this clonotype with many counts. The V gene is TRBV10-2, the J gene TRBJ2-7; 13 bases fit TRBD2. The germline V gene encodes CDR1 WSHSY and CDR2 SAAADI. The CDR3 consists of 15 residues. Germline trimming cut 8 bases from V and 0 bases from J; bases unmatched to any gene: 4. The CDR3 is CASRLAGGYSYEQYF. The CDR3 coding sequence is TGCGCCAGCCGACTAGCGGGGGGATACTCCTACGAGCAGTACTTC.

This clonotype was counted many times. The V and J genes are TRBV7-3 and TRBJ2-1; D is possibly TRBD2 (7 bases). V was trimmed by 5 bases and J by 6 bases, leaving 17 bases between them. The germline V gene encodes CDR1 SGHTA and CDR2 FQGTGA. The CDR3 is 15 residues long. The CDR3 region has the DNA TGTGCCAGCAGCGCAATGGGGGGAGGGGGCAATGAGCAGTTCTTC. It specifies CASSAMGGGGNEQFF.

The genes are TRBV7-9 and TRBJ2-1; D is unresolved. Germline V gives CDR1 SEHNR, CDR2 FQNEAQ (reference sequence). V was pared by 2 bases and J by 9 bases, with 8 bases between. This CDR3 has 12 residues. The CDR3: CASSLPPGEQFF. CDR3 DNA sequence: TGTGCCAGCAGCTTACCCCCCGGTGAGCAGTTCTTC.

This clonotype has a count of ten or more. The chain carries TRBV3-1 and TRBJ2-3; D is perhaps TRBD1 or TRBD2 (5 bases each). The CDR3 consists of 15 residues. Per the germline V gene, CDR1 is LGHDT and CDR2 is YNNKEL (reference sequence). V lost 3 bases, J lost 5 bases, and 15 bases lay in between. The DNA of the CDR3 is TGTGCCAGCAGCCAGGGACCTACTGCGGTAGATACGCAGTATTTT. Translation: CASSQGPTAVDTQYF.

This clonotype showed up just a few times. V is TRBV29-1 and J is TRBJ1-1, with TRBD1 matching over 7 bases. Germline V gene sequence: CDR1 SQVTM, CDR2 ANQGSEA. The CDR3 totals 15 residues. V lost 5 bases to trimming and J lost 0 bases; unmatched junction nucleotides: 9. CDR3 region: CSVIRSGGMNTEAFF. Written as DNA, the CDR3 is TGCAGCGTTATAAGGTCAGGGGGGATGAACACTGAAGCTTTCTTT.

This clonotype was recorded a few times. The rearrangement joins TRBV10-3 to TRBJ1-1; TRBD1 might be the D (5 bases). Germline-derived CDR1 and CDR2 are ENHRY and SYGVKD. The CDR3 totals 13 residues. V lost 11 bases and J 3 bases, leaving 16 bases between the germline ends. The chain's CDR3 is CADSSGGDTEAFF. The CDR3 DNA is TGTGCCGATTCGAGCGGGGGGGACACTGAAGCTTTCTTT.